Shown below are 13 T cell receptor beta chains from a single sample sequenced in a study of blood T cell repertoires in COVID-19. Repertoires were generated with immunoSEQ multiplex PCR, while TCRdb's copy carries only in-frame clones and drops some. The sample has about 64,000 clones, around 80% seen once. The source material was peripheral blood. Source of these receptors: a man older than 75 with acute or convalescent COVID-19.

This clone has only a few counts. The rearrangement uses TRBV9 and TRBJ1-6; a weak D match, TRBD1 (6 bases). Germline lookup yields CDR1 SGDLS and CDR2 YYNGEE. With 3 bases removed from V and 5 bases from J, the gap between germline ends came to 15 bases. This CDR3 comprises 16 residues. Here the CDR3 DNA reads TGTGCCAGCAGCGCAAGCCCCAGGACAGATAATTCACCCCTCCACTTT. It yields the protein CASSASPRTDNSPLHF.

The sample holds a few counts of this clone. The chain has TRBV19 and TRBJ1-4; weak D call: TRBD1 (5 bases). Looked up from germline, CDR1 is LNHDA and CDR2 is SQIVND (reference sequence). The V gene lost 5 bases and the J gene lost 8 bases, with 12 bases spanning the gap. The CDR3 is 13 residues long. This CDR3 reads CASSFGGKEKLFF. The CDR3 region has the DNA TGTGCCAGTAGTTTCGGGGGGAAAGAAAAACTGTTTTTT.

The CDR3 sequence: CASSQAGVSSYEQYF. DNA of the CDR3: TGTGCCAGCAGCCAGGCCGGGGTTAGCTCCTACGAGCAGTACTTC. V usage is TRBV7-9 and J usage is TRBJ2-7, with a tentative D call TRBD2 (5 bases). CDR3 length: 15 amino acids. V was clipped by 5 bases and J by 0 bases, with 14 bases between them. Germline V lookup: CDR1 SEHNR, CDR2 FQNEAQ (reference sequence).

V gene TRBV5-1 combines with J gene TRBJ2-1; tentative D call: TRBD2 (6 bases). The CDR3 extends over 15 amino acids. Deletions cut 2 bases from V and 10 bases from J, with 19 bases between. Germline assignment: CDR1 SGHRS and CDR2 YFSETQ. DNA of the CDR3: TGCGCCAGCAGCTTTGGGCCCGATGCCGCGGGGGAGCAGTTCTTC. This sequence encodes CASSFGPDAAGEQFF. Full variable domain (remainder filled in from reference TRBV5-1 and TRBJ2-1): KAGVTQTPRYLIKTRGQQVTLSCSPISGHRSVSWYQQTPGQGLQFLFEYFSETQRNKGNFPGRFSGRQFSNSRSEMNVSTLELGDSALYLCASSFGPDAAGEQFFGPGTRLTVL.

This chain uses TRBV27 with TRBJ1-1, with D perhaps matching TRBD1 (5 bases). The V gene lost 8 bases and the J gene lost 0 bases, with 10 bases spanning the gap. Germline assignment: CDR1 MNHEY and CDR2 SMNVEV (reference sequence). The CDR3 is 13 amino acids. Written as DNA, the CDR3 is TGTGCCAGCCGGGGACTGTTGAACACTGAAGCTTTCTTT. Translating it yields CASRGLLNTEAFF.

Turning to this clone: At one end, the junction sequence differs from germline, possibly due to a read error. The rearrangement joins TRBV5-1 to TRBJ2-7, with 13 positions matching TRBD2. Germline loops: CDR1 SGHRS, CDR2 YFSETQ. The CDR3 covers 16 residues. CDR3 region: CASNLSGLAGPYEQYF. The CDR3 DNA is TGCGCCAGCAACTTGTCGGGACTAGCGGGGCCCTACGAGCAGTACTTC.

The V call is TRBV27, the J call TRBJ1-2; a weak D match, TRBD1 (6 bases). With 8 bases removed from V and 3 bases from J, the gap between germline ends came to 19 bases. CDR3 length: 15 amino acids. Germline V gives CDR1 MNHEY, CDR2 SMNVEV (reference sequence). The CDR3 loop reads CASASTQGIYYGYTF. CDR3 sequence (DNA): TGTGCCAGCGCGAGCACCCAGGGGATTTACTATGGCTACACCTTC.

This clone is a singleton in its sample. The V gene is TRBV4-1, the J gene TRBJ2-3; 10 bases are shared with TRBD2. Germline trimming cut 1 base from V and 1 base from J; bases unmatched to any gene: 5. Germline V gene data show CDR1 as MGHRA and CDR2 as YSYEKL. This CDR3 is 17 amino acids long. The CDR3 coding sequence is TGCGCCAGCAGCCAAGGACTCACTAGCGGGGGCACAGATACGCAGTATTTT. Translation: CASSQGLTSGGTDTQYF.

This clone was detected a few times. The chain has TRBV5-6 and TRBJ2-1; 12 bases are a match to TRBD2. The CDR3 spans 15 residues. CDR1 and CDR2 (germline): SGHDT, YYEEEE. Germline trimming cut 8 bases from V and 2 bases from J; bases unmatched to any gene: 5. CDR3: CASWTSGTPYNEQFF. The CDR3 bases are TGTGCCAGTTGGACTAGCGGGACCCCCTACAATGAGCAGTTCTTC.

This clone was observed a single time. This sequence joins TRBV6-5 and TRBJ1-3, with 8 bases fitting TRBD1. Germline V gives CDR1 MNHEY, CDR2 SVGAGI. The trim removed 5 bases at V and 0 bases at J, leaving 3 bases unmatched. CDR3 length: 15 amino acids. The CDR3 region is CASSPDRVSGNTIYF. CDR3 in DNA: TGTGCCAGCAGTCCGGACAGGGTCTCTGGAAACACCATATATTTT.

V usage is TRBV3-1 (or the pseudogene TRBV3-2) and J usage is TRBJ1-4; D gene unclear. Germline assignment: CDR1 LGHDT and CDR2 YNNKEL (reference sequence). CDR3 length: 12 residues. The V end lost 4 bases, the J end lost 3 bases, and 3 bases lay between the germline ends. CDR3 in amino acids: CASSPSNEKLFF. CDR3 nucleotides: TGTGCCAGCAGCCCCTCTAATGAAAAACTGTTTTTT.

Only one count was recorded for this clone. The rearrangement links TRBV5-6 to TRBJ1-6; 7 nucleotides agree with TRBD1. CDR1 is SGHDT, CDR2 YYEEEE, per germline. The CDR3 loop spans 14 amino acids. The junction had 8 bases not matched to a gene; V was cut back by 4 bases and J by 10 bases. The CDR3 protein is CASSLDRRGSPLHF. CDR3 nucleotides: TGTGCCAGCAGCCTGGACAGGCGCGGATCACCCCTCCACTTT.

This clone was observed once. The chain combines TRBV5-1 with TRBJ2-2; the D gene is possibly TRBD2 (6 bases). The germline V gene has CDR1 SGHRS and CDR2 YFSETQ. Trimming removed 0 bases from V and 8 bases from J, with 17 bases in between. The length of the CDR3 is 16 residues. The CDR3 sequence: CASSLAGQGRTGELFF. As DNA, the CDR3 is TGCGCCAGCAGCTTGGCGGGGCAAGGGAGGACTGGGGAGCTGTTTTTT. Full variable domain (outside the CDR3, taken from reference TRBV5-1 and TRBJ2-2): KAGVTQTPRYLIKTRGQQVTLSCSPISGHRSVSWYQQTPGQGLQFLFEYFSETQRNKGNFPGRFSGRQFSNSRSEMNVSTLELGDSALYLCASSLAGQGRTGELFFGEGSRLTVL.